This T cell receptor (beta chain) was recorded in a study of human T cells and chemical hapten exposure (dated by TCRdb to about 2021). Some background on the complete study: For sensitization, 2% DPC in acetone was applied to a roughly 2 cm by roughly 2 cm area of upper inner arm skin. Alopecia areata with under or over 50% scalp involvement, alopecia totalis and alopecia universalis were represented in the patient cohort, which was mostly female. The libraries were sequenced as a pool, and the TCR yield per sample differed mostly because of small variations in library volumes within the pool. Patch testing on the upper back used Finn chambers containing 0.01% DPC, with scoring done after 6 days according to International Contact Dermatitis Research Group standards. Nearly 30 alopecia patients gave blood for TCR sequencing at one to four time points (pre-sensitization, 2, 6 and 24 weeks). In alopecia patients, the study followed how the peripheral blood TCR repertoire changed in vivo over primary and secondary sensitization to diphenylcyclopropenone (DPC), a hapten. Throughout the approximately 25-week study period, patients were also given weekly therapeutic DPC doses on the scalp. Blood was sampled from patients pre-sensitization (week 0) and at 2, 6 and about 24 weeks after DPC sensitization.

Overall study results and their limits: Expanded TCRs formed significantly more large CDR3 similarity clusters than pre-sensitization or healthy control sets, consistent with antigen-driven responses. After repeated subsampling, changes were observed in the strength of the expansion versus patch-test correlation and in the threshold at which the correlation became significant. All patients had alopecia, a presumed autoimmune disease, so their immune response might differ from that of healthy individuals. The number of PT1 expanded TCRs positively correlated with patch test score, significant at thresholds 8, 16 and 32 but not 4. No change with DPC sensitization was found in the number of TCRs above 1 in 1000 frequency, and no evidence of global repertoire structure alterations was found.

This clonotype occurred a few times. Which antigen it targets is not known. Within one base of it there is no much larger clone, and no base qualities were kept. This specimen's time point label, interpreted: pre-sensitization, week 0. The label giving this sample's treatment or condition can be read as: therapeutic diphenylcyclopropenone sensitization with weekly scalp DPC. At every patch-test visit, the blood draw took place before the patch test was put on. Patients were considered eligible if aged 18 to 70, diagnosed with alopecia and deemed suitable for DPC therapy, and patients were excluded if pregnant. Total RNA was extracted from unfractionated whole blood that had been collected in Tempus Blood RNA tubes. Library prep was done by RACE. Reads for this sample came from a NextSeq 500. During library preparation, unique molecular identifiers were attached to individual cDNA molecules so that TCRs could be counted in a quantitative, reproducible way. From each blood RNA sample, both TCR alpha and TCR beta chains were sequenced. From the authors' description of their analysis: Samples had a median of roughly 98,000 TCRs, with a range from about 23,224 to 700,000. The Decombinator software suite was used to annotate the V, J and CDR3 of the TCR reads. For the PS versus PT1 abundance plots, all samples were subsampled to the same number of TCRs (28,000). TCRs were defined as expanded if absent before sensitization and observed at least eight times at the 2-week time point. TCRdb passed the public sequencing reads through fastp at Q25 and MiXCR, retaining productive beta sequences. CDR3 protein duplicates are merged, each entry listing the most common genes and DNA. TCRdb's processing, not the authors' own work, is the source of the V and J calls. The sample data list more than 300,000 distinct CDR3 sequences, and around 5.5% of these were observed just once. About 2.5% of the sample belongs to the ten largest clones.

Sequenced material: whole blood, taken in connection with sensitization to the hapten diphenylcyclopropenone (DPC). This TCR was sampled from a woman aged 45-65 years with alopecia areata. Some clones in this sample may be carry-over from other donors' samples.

The nucleotide sequence is TGTGCCGGGGACAGGGGGCGAGAAGCTTTCTTT. Its amino acids are CAGDRGREAFF. The rearranged segments are TRBV7-9 and TRBJ1-1; 12 central bases correspond to TRBD1. In the germline V gene (reference sequence), CDR1 corresponds to SEHNR and CDR2 to FQNEAQ. The CDR3 numbers 11 residues from cysteine through phenylalanine. The kept DNA is CDR3 alone, 33 bases in frame from the first base. The germline V end is reduced by 11 bases and the J end by 8 bases; junction bases left unmatched: 3.